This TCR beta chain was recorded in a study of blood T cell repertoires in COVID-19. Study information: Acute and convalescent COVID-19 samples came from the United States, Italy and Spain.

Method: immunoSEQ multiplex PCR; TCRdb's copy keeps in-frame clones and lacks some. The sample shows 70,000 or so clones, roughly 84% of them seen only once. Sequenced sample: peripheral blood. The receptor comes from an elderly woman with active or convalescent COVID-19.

The chain's CDR3 is CASSGGQGSTEAFF. The CDR3 DNA reads as TGTGCCAGCAGTGGCGGACAGGGGTCCACTGAAGCTTTCTTT. The chain joins TRBV6-4 to TRBJ1-1; 9 positions agree with TRBD1. The CDR3 loop spans 14 amino acids. Losses at the gene ends were 4 bases for V and 4 bases for J; bases not matched to a gene: 4. Germline V gives CDR1 MRHNA, CDR2 SNTAGT.